This TCR beta chain was sequenced for a study of graft-versus-host responses after intestinal transplantation. The table came from immunoSEQ multiplex PCR; TCRdb's copy has only in-frame clones and leaves some out. The sample includes around 100,000 clones, roughly nine tenths of them seen just once. With respect to this clone: The antigen remains unidentified.

The CDR3 extends over 13 amino acids. Germline V gene lookup returns CDR1 MNHEY and CDR2 SVGAGI. Trimming pared 0 bases from V and 6 bases from J, leaving 6 bases between. The V call is TRBV6-5, the J call TRBJ1-5; D is ambiguous. This material consisted of unstimulated CD4+ T cells sorted from spleen or lymph node cells, taken before transplant. This clonotype originated in a human donor who was the organ donor for an intestinal transplant. The CDR3 DNA sequence: TGTGCCAGCAGTTACTCGATAGGTCAGCCCCAGCATTTT. It specifies CASSYSIGQPQHF.